The TCR beta chain described here comes from a study of response to subunit inactivated influenza vaccine. Study-wide points: Authors suggested each seasonal influenza vaccination recruits few new T cells.

In regard to this clonotype: Its cognate antigen is unknown.

V gave up 4 bases and J gave up 7 bases; unmatched junction bases: 8. Germline-derived CDR1 and CDR2 are SGHDT and YYEEEE. The CDR3 is made up of 13 amino acids. TCRdb fed the RT-PCR reads into MiXCR, producing one record per CDR3 protein. The repertoire consists of hundreds of thousands of distinct CDR3 sequences, with 11% occurring once and the leading ten covering approximately 10%. This same sample was also taken into another study, of T cells expressing NK-cell markers. This second report adds: 5'RACE template switching with UMIs generated TCR beta cDNA.

The clonotype comes from a middle-aged man who received an inactivated influenza vaccine. The chain has TRBV5-6 and TRBJ2-7, with TRBD2 identical over 7 bases. Sequencing used PBMCs from blood, obtained on the day of vaccination. CDR3 DNA sequence: TGTGCCAGCAGCACGACGGCTAGCGGAGAGCAGTACTTC. Encoded protein: CASSTTASGEQYF.